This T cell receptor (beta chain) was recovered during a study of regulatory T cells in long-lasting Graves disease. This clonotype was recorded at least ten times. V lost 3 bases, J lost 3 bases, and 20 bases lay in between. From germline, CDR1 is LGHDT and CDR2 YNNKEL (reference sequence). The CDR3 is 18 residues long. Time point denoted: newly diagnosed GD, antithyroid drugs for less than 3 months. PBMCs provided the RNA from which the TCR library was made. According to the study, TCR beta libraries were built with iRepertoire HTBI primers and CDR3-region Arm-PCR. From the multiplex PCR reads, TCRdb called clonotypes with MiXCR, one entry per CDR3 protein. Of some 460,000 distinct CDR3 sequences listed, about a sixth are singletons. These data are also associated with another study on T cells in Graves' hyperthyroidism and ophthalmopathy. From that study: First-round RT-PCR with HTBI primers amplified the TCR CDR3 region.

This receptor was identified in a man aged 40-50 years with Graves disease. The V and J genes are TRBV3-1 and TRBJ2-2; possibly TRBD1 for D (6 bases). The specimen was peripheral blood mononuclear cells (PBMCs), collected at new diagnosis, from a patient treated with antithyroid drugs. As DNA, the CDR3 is TGTGCCAGCAGCCACCCGAACAGGGAAGTGCGAGACACCGGGGAGCTGTTTTTT. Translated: CASSHPNREVRDTGELFF.